This TCR beta chain originates from a study of beta chain features in type 1 diabetes. Study results and caveats: Cells expressing TCR highly could be over-represented by cDNA sequencing. Patients with Type 1 diabetes showed moderately but significantly shorter TCRB CDR3s in all four CD4+ subsets.

Germline CDR1 reads SQVTM; CDR2 reads ANQGSEA. The V end lost 7 bases, the J end lost 3 bases, and 13 bases lay between the germline ends. The CDR3 sequence is 12 residues long. Without exception, sorted populations had purity beyond 95%. In its sample, this clone was seen a few times. Its antigen is undetermined. Every isolated RNA sample was fully reverse transcribed, so sequencing captured expressed TCRB transcripts. An average approximately 3.7 million reads came from naive, central memory and regulatory T cell samples. Profiling relied on immunoSEQ multiplex PCR, and the TCRdb table lists in-frame clones only, not all of them. Of approximately 260,000 clones in the sample, over 20% are singletons; the top ten hold 0.028%.

The rearrangement uses TRBV29-1 and TRBJ2-7, with D tentatively TRBD1 (6 bases). The source is a woman aged 35 to 49 with type 1 diabetes. Sequencing input: naive CD4+ T cells from blood. The CDR3 sequence: CSGGGSIYEQYF. The DNA for the CDR3 is TGCAGCGGAGGGGGTTCAATCTACGAGCAGTACTTC.